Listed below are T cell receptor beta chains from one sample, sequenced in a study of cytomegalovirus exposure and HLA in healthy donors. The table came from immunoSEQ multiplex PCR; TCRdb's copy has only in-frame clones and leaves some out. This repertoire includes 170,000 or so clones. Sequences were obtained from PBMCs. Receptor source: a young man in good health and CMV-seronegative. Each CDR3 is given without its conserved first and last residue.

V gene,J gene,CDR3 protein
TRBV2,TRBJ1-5,ASSRTPYEPQH
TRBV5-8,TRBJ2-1,ASSLSDEQF
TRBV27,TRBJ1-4,ASSFVGTGREEKLF
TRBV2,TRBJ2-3,ASSGLAGGTDTQY
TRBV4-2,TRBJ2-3,ASSGTGERTDTQY
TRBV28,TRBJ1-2,ASIRTGGNGYT
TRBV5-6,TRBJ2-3,ASSAGRPAERTDTQY
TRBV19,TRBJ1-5,ASSIGTFNQPQH
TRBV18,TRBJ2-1,ASSQDRGHWNEQF
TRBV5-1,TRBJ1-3,ASSLGQGSFGNTIY
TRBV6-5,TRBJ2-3,ASNPRWKSTDTQY
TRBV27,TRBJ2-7,ASSKTSLHREQY
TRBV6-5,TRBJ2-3,ASSRKLDTDTQY
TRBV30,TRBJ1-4,AWSVIATGAEKLF
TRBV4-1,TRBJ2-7,ASSLDLGGIYEQY
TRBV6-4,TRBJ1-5,ASSTSENQPQH
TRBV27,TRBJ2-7,ASRGLGRSYEQY
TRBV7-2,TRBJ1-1,ASSLALEGSKAF
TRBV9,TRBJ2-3,ASSVMEAGDTQY
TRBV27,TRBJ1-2,ASSYYGGRGLGGYT
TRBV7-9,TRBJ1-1,ASSFPGQTRGEAF
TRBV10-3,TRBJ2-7,AISESTAGQGYEQY
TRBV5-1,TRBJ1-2,ASSLVVATGYT
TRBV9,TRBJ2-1,ASSVRSENEQF
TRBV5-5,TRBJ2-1,ASSLAASSYNEQF
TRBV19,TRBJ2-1,ASSIPGLAGGPLF
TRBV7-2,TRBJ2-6,ASSARDSSLSGANVLT